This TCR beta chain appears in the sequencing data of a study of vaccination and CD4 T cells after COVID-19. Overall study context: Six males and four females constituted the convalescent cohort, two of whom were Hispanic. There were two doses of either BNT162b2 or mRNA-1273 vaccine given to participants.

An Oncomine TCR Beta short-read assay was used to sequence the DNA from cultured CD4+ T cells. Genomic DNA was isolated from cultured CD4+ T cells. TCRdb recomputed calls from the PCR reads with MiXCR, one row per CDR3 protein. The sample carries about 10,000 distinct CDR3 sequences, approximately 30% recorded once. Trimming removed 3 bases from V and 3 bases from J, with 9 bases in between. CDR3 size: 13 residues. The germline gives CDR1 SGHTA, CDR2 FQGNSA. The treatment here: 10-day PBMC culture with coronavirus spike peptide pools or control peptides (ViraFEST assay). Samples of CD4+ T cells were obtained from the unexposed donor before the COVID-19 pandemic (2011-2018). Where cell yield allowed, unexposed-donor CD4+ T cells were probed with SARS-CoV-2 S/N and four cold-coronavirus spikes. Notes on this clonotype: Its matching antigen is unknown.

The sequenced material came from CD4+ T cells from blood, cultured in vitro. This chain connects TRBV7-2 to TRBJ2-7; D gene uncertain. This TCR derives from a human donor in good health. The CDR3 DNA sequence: TGTGCCAGCAGCTTCGGGCGGAGCTACGAGCAGTACTTC. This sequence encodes CASSFGRSYEQYF.